This T cell receptor beta chain was identified during a study of blood T cells in healthy people across ages. Using a J-beta primer mix together with a sample-barcoded 5' primer, a second PCR was run for roughly 7 to 11 cycles. TCRdb used MiXCR to reprocess the 5' RACE reads, holding one entry per CDR3 protein. This sample carries around 1,700,000 distinct CDR3 sequences, roughly 27% of them seen once, and the ten largest clones take approximately 7.7%. V shed 4 bases and J 10 bases; nucleotides not matched to a gene: 7. The CDR3 length is 13 residues. Each of the donors had ten milliliters of peripheral blood drawn into EDTA-treated Vacutainer tubes. Each sample yielded at least 5.5 micrograms of PBMC total RNA.

The source of this sequence is a woman aged 25-40 years in good health. The sequencing input was blood. The gene calls are TRBV12-3 or TRBV12-4 and TRBJ2-1; 7 bases map to TRBD2. This CDR3 is CASSSPGGGEQFF. The CDR3 DNA reads as TGTGCCAGCAGTTCCCCGGGGGGTGGGGAGCAGTTCTTC.